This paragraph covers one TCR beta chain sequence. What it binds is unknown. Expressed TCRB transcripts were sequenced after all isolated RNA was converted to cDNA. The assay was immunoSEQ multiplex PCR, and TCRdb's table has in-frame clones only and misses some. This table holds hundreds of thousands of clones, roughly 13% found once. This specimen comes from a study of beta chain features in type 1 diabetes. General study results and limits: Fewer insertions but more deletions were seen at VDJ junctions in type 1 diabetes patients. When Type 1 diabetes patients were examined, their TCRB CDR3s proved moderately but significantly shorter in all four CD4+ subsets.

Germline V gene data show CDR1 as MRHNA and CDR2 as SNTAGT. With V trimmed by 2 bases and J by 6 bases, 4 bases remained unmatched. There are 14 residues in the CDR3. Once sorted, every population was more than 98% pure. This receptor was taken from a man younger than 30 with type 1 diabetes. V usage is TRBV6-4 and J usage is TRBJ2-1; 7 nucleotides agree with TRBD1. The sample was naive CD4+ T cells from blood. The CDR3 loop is CASSDGNRGNEQFF. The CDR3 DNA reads TGTGCCAGCAGTGACGGCAACAGGGGCAATGAGCAGTTCTTC.